This T cell receptor (beta chain) was sequenced during a study of cytomegalovirus exposure and HLA in healthy donors. Study-wide findings and caveats: HLA alleles were associated with 16,000 or so TCR beta sequences in a later analysis at 0.05 false discovery rate.

The CDR3 is made up of 16 amino acids. CDR1 is SGHNT and CDR2 is YYREEE in the germline V gene (reference sequence). The V end lost 4 bases, the J end lost 7 bases, and 18 bases lay between the germline ends. 60 Vbeta and 13 Jbeta primers were used in PCR. Using immunoSEQ multiplex PCR, the repertoire was profiled, and TCRdb retains in-frame clones only, with some absent. The repertoire holds over 130,000 clones, with more than 60% as singletons. This clone was recorded a few times. Its matching antigen is unknown. The source is a woman in her sixties or seventies in good health and CMV-seronegative. Sequenced material: PBMCs. This sequence joins TRBV5-4 and TRBJ1-6; perhaps TRBD1 as D (5 bases). The CDR3 protein is CASSRAGGLGNSPLHF. CDR3 sequence (DNA): TGTGCCAGCAGCAGGGCTGGGGGGTTAGGGAATTCACCCCTCCACTTT.